The present T cell receptor (beta chain) was sequenced within a study of T cells in Graves' hyperthyroidism and ophthalmopathy. This clonotype has only one observation. Amplification of TCR beta CDR3 regions used RNA as the template. First-round RT-PCR targeting the TCR CDR3 was performed with the HTBI primer set. TCRdb re-analysed the multiplex PCR reads in MiXCR, keeping a single row per CDR3 protein. The table includes 350,000 to 500,000 distinct CDR3 sequences, roughly an eighth detected once. The CDR3 length is 13 residues. From germline, CDR1 is MNHEY and CDR2 SMNVEV (reference sequence). Trimming stripped 5 bases from V and 14 bases from J, with 21 bases between.

The gene calls are TRBV27 and TRBJ1-2; the D gene is possibly TRBD1 (5 bases). Sequencing was performed on blood. This TCR derives from a woman aged 18-29 years with Graves' hyperthyroidism. CDR3 DNA sequence: TGTGCCAGCAGTCCAGAACCCGGACAAACGAGGACCTTC. This sequence encodes CASSPEPGQTRTF.